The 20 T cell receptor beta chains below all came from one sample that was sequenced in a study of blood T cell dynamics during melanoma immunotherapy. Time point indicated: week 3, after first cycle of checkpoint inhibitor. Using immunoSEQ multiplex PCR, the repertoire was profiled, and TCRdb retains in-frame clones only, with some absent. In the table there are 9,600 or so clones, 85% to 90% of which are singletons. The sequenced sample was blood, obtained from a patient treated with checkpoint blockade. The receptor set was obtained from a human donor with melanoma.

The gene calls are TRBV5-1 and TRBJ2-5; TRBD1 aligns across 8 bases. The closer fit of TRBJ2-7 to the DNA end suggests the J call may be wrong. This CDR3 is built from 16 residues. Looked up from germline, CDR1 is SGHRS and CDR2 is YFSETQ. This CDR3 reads CASSLGGQAFSYEQYF. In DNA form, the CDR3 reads TGCGCCAGCAGCTTGGGGGGACAGGCGTTCTCCTACGAGCAGTACTTC.

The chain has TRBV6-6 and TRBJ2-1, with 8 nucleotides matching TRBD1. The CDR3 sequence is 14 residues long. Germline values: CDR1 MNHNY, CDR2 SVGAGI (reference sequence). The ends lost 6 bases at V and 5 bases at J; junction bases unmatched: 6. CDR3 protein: CASRSRTGNNEQFF. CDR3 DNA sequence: TGTGCCAGCAGATCTCGGACAGGGAACAATGAGCAGTTCTTC.

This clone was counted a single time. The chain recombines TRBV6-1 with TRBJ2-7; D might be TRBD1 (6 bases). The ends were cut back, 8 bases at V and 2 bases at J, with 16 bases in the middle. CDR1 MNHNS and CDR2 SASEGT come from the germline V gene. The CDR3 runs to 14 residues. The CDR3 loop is CASAIPGQTYEQYF. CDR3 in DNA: TGTGCCAGCGCTATTCCGGGACAAACCTACGAGCAGTACTTC.

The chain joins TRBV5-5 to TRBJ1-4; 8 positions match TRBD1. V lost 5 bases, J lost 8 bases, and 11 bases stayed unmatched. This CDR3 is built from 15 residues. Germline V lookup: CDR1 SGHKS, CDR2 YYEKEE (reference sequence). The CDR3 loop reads CASSPLQGAGEKLFF. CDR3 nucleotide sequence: TGTGCCAGCAGTCCCCTCCAGGGGGCGGGAGAAAAACTGTTTTTT.

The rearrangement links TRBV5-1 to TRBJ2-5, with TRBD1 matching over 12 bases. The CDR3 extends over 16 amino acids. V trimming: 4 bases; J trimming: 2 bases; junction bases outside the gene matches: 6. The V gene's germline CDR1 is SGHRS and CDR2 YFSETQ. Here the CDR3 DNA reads TGCGCCAGCAGCCCAGGGACAGGGGGCTATCAAGAGACCCAGTACTTC. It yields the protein CASSPGTGGYQETQYF.

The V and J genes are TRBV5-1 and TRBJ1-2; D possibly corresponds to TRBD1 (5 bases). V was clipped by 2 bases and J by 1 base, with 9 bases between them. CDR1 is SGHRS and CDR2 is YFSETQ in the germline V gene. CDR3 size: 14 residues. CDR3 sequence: CASSFETVNYGYTF. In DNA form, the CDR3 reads TGCGCCAGCAGCTTCGAGACAGTTAACTATGGCTACACCTTC.

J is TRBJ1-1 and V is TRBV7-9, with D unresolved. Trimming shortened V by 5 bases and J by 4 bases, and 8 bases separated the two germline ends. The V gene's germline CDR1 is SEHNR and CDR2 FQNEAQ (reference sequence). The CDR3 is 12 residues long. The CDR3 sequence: CASSLESTEAFF. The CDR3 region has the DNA TGTGCCAGCAGCCTCGAAAGCACTGAAGCTTTCTTT.

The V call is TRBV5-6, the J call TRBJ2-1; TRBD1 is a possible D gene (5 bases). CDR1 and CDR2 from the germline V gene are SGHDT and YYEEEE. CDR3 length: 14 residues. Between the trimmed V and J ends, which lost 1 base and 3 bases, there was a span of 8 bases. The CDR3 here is CASSLLQDYNEQFF. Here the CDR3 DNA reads TGTGCCAGCAGCTTGCTACAGGACTACAATGAGCAGTTCTTC.

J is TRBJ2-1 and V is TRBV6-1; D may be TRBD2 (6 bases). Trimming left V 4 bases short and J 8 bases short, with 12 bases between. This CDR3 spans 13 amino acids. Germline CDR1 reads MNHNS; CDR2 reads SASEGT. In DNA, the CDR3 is TGTGCCAGCAGTGCACCTAGCGAGGATGAGCAGTTCTTC. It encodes CASSAPSEDEQFF.

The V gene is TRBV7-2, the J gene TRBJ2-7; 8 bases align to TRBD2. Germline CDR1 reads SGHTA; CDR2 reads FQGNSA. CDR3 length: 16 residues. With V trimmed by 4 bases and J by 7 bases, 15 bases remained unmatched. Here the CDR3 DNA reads TGTGCCAGCAGCTCGGCGGGGGGCCCCACCGCGGGGGAGCAGTACTTC. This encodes CASSSAGGPTAGEQYF.

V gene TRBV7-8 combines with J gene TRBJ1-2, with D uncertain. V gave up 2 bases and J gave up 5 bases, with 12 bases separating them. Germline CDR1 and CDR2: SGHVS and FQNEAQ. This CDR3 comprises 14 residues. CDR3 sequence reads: CASSLLARGYGYTF. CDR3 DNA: TGTGCCAGCAGCTTACTCGCCAGAGGATATGGCTACACCTTC.

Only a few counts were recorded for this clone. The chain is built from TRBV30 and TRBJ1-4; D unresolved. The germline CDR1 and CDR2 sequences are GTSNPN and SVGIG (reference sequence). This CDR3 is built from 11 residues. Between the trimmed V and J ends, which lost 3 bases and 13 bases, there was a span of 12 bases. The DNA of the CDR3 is TGTGCCTGGAGCGCACAAGGGATACTGTTTTTT. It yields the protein CAWSAQGILFF.

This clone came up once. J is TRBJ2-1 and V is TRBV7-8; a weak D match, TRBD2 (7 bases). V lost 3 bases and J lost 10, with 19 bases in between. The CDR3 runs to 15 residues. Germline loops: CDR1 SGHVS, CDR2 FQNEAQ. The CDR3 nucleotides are TGTGCCAGCAGCTTCATCCGGGGGGCGAGAGGGGAGCAGTTCTTC. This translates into CASSFIRGARGEQFF.

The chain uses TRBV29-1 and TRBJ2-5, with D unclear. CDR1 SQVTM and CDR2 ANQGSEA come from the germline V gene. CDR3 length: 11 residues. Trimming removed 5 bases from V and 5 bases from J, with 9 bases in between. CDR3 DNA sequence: TGCAGCGTTTCCCTCGGCGAGACCCAGTACTTC. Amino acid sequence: CSVSLGETQYF.

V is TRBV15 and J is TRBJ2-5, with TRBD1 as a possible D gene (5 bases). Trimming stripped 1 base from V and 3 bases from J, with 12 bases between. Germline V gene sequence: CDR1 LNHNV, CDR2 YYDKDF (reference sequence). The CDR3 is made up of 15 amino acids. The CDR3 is CATSRVSSGKETQYF. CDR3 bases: TGTGCCACCAGCAGAGTTTCATCAGGGAAAGAGACCCAGTACTTC.

The CDR3 DNA reads as TGTGCCAGCAGCTTAGCCCTCCAAGGGGCCACTGAAGCTTTCTTT. Translated: CASSLALQGATEAFF. The V gene is TRBV7-8, the J gene TRBJ1-1; D is possibly TRBD1 (5 bases). The V gene's germline CDR1 is SGHVS and CDR2 FQNEAQ. The ends were cut back, 0 bases at V and 4 bases at J, with 12 bases in the middle. The CDR3 runs to 15 residues. Together with reference TRBV7-8 and TRBJ1-1, the CDR3 gives the full variable domain: GAGVSQSPRYKVAKRGQDVALRCDPISGHVSLFWYQQALGQGPEFLTYFQNEAQLDKSGLPSDRFFAERPEGSVSTLKIQRTQQEDSAVYLCASSLALQGATEAFFGQGTRLTVV.

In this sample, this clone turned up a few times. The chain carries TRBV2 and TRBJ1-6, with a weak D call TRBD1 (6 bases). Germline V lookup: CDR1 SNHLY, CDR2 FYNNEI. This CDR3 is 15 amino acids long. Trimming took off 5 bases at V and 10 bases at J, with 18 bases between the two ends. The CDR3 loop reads CASSQIRGQGSPLHF. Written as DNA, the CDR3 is TGTGCCAGCAGTCAGATCAGGGGACAAGGATCACCCCTCCACTTT.

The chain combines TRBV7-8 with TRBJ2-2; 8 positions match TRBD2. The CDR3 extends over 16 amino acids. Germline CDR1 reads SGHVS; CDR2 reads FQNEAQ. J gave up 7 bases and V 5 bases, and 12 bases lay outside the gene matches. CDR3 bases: TGTGCCAGCAGCCGGCGCTTAGCGGGGTTGAGCGGGGAGCTGTTTTTT. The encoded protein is CASSRRLAGLSGELFF.

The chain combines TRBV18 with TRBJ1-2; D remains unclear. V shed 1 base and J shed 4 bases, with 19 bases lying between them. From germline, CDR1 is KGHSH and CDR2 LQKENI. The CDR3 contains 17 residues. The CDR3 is CASSPQEGNRRSYGYTF. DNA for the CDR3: TGTGCCAGCTCACCACAGGAGGGAAATCGGCGGAGCTATGGCTACACCTTC. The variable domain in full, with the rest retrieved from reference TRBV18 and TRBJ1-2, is NAGVMQNPRHLVRRRGQEARLRCSPMKGHSHVYWYRQLPEEGLKFMVYLQKENIIDESGMPKERFSAEFPKEGPSILRIQQVVRGDSAAYFCASSPQEGNRRSYGYTFGSGTRLTVV.

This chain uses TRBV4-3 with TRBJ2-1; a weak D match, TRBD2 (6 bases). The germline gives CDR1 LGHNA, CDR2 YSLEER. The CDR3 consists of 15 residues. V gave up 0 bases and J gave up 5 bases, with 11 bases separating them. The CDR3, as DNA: TGCGCCAGCAGCCAAGATAGACGGGAGAACAATGAGCAGTTCTTC. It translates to CASSQDRRENNEQFF.